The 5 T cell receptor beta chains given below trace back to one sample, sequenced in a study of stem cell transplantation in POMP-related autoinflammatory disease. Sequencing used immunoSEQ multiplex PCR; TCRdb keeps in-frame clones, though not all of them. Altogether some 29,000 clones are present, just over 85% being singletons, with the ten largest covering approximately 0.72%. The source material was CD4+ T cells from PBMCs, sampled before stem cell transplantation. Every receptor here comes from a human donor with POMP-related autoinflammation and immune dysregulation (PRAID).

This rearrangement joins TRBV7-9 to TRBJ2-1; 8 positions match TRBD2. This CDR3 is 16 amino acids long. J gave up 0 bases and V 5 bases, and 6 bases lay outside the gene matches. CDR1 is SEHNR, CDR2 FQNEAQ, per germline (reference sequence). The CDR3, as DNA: TGTGCCAGCAGCGGGATAGCGGGAAGCTCCTACAATGAGCAGTTCTTC. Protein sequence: CASSGIAGSSYNEQFF.

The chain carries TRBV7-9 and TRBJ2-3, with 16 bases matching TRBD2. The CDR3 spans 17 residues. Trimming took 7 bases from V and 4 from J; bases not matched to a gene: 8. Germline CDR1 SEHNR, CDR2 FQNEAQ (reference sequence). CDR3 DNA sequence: TGTGCCAGCACCGGGACTAGCGGGGGGGCCGTACCAGATACGCAGTATTTT. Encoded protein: CASTGTSGGAVPDTQYF.

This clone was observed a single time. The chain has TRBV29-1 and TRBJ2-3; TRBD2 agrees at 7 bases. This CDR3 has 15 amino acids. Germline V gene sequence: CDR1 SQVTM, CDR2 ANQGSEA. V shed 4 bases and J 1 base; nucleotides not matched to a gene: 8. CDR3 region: CSVALLAGGTDTQYF. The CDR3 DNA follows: TGCAGCGTTGCTCTCCTCGCGGGAGGCACAGATACGCAGTATTTT.

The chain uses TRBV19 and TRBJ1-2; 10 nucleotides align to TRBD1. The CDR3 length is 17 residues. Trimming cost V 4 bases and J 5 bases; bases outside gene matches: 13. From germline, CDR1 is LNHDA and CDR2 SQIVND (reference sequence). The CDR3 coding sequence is TGTGCCAGTAGTACAAACCCCCGGGACAGGGGTCGTTATGGCTACACCTTC. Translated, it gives CASSTNPRDRGRYGYTF.

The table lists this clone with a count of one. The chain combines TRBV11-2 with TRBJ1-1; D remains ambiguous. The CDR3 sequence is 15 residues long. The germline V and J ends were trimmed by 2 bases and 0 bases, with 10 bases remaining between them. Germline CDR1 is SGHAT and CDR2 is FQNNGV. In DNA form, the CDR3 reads TGTGCCAGCAGCTTAACCGTACCAATGAACACTGAAGCTTTCTTT. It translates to CASSLTVPMNTEAFF.